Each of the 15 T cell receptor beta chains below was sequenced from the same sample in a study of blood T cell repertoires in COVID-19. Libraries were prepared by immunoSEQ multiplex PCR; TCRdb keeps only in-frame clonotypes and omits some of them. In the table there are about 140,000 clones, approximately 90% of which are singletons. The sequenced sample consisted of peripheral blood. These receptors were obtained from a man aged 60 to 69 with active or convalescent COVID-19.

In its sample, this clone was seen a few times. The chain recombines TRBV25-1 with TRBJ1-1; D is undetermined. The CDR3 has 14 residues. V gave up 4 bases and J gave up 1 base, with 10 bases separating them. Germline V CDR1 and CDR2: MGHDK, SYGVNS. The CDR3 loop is CASSVGSANTEAFF. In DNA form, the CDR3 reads TGTGCCAGCAGTGTCGGGAGCGCGAACACTGAAGCTTTCTTT.

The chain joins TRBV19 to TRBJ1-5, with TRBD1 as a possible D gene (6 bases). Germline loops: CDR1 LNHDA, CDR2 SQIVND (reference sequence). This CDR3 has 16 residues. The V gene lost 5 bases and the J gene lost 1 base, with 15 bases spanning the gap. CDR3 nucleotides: TGTGCCAGTAGTCATGGGCGGGGGGCGAGCAATCAGCCCCAGCATTTT. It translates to CASSHGRGASNQPQHF.

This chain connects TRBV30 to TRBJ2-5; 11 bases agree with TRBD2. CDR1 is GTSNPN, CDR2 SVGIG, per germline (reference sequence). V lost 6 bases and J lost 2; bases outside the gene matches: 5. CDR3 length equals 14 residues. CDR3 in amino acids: CACTSGGVQETQYF. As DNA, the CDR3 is TGTGCCTGCACTAGCGGGGGCGTACAAGAGACCCAGTACTTC.

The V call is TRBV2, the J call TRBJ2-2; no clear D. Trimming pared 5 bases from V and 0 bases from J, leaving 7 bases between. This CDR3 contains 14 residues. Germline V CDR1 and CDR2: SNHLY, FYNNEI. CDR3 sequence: CASSWSANTGELFF. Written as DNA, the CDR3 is TGTGCCAGCAGTTGGAGCGCGAACACCGGGGAGCTGTTTTTT.

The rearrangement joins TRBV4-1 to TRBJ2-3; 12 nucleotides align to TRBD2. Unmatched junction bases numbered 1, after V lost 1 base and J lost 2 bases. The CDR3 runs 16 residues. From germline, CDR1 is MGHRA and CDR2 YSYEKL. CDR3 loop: CASSQGTSGTTDTQYF. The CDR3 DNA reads TGCGCCAGCAGCCAAGGGACTAGCGGGACCACAGATACGCAGTATTTT.

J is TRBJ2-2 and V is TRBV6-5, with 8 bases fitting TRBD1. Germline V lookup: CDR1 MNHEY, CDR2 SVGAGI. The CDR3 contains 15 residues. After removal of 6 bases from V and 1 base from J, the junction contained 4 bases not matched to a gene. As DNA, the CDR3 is TGTGCCAGCAGCGCAGGGACAGGGAACACCGGGGAGCTGTTTTTT. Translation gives CASSAGTGNTGELFF.

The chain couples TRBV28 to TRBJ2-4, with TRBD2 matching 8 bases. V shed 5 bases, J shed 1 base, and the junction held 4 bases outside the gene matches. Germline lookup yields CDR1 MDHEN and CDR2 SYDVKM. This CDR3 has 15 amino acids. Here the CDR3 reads CASSQPGGAKNIQYF. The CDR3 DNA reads TGTGCCAGCAGTCAACCGGGGGGGGCCAAAAACATTCAGTACTTC.

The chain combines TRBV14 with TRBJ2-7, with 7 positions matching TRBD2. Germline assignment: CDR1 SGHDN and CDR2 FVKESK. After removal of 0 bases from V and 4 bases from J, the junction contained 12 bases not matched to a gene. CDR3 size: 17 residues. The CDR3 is CASSQEHSASGGYEQYF. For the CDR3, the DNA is TGTGCCAGCAGCCAAGAGCACTCGGCTAGCGGCGGGTACGAGCAGTACTTC.

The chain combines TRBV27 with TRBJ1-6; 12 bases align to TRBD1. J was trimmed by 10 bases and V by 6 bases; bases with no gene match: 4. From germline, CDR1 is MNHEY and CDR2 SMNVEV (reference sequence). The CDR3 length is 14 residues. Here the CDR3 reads CASRGTGGGSPLHF. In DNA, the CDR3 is TGTGCCAGCAGGGGGACAGGGGGCGGGTCACCCCTCCACTTT.

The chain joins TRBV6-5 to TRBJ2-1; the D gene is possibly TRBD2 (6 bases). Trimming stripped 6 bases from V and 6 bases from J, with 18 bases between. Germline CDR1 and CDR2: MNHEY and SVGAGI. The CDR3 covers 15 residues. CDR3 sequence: CASSRLVPTGNEQFF. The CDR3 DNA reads TGTGCCAGCAGCCGACTAGTCCCGACCGGCAATGAGCAGTTCTTC.

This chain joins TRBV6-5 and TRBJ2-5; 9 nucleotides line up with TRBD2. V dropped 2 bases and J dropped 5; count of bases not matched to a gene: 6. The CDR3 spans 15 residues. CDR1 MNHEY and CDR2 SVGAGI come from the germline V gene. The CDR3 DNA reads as TGTGCCAGCAGTTACGGCGGCGGGAGGGGTGAGACCCAGTACTTC. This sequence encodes CASSYGGGRGETQYF.

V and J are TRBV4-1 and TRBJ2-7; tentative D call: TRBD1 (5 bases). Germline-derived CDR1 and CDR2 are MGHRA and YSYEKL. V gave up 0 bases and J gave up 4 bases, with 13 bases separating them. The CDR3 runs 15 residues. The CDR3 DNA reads TGCGCCAGCAGCCAAGAGGGGCGGCCTGGATACGAGCAGTACTTC. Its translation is CASSQEGRPGYEQYF.

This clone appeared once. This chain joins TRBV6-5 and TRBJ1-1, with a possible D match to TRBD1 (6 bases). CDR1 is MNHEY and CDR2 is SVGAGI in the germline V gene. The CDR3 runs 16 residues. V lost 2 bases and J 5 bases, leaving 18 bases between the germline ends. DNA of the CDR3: TGTGCCAGCAGTTACCAGAGGACAGCGGCTTGGACTGAAGCTTTCTTT. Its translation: CASSYQRTAAWTEAFF.

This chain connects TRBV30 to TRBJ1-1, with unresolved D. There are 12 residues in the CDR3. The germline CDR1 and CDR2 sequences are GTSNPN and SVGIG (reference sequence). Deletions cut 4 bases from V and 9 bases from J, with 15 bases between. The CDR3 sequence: CAWTRSSNQAFF. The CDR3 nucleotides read TGTGCCTGGACCCGCTCAAGCAACCAAGCTTTCTTT.

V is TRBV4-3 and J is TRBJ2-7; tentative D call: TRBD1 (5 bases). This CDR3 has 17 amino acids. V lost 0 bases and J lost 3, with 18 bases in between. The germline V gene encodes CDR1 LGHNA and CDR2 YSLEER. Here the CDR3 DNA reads TGCGCCAGCAGCCAAGAGAATATGGGTCGGACAAACTACGAGCAGTACTTC. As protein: CASSQENMGRTNYEQYF.